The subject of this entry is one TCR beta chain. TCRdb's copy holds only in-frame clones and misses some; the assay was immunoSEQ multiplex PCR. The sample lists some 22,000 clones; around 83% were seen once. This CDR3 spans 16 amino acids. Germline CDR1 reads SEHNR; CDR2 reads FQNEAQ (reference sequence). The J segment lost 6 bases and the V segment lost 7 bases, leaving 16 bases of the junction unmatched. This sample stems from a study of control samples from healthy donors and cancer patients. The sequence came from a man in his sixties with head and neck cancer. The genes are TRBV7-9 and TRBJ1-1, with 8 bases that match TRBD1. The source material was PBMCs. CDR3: CASTWQGASGGSEAFF. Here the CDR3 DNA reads TGTGCCAGCACCTGGCAGGGGGCGAGTGGGGGCTCTGAAGCTTTCTTT. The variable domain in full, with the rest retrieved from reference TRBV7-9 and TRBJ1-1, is DTGVSQNPRHKITKRGQNVTFRCDPISEHNRLYWYRQTLGQGPEFLTYFQNEAQLEKSRLLSDRFSAERPKGSFSTLEIQRTEQGDSAMYLCASTWQGASGGSEAFFGQGTRLTVV.